This T cell receptor beta chain was profiled in a study of CD8 T cells in ankylosing spondylitis. About this clonotype itself: Its antigen is unknown.

MiXCR, applied by TCRdb to the 5' RACE reads, yields one record per CDR3 protein. The repertoire holds hundreds of thousands of distinct CDR3 sequences, roughly 10% seen once, with under 0.6% in the top ten. V shed 4 bases and J shed 0 bases, with 23 bases lying between them. Germline loops: CDR1 MNHEY, CDR2 SVGAGI. The CDR3 has 19 residues. Study findings and constraints: Made up of eight or nine highly homologous variants, a TCR beta motif appeared characteristic of ankylosing spondylitis blood. Matched synovial fluid from ankylosing spondylitis patients was reported to be enriched for disease-linked clones.

The receptor comes from a male donor with ankylosing spondylitis. What was sequenced was blood, either unsorted or a sorted T cell fraction (not recorded which). The chain uses TRBV6-5 and TRBJ2-3, with D perhaps matching TRBD1 (5 bases). The CDR3 DNA reads as TGTGCCAGCAGTTTCCGCCTCCGAAGTTTCTCAGGGAGCACAGATACGCAGTATTTT. Translation gives CASSFRLRSFSGSTDTQYF.